Sequencing of this T cell receptor beta chain was carried out in a study of early T cells in non-severe SARS-CoV-2 infection. As for the study in general: Bulk RNA from unsorted whole blood was sequenced; chains were unpaired.

Unique molecular identifiers were added to individual cDNA molecules. One entry per CDR3 protein, called by TCRdb with MiXCR from the 5' RACE reads. The table shows around 83,000 distinct CDR3 sequences, with about 10% occurring only once. The CDR3 extends over 17 amino acids. Germline V gene data show CDR1 as SGHNT and CDR2 as YYREEE (reference sequence). V dropped 4 bases and J dropped 8; count of bases not matched to a gene: 11. The rearrangement links TRBV5-4 to TRBJ2-1, with TRBD2 matching over 14 bases. The material was whole blood, obtained at baseline. The clonotype was recovered from an adult who was a healthcare worker with PCR-confirmed SARS-CoV-2 infection or an uninfected control (not recorded which). The CDR3 sequence: CASSLPIGTSGRHEQFF. DNA of the CDR3: TGTGCCAGCAGCCTGCCCATCGGGACTAGCGGGAGACATGAGCAGTTCTTC.